This T cell receptor (beta chain) was retrieved from a study of identical twins. Notes on the study in general: The study based its conclusions on cross-sectional statistical analysis and did not follow the same donors. The abundant beta clonotypes from cord blood had fewer insertions, and memory repertoires had none of this.

This clonotype was seen ten or more times. The antigen is undetermined. cDNA molecules carried unique molecular identifiers, and template switching added a universal primer site. MiXCR, applied by TCRdb to the 5' RACE reads, yields one record per CDR3 protein. Found here are 260,000 or so distinct CDR3 sequences, approximately 8% of them singletons; the top ten hold under 6%. The V gene's germline CDR1 is SQVTM and CDR2 ANQGSEA. This CDR3 comprises 14 residues. After removal of 7 bases from V and 4 bases from J, the junction contained 9 bases not matched to a gene. Another study also made use of these data, one on yellow fever vaccine responses in identical twins.

The V call is TRBV29-1, the J call TRBJ1-1; 10 nucleotides line up with TRBD1. The origin of this receptor is a woman in her late teens or twenties in good health. Sequenced: CD8+ T cells sorted from blood. The CDR3 region has the DNA TGCAGCGCCCTAGGACAGGGGGTGAGCACTGAAGCTTTCTTT. This sequence encodes CSALGQGVSTEAFF.